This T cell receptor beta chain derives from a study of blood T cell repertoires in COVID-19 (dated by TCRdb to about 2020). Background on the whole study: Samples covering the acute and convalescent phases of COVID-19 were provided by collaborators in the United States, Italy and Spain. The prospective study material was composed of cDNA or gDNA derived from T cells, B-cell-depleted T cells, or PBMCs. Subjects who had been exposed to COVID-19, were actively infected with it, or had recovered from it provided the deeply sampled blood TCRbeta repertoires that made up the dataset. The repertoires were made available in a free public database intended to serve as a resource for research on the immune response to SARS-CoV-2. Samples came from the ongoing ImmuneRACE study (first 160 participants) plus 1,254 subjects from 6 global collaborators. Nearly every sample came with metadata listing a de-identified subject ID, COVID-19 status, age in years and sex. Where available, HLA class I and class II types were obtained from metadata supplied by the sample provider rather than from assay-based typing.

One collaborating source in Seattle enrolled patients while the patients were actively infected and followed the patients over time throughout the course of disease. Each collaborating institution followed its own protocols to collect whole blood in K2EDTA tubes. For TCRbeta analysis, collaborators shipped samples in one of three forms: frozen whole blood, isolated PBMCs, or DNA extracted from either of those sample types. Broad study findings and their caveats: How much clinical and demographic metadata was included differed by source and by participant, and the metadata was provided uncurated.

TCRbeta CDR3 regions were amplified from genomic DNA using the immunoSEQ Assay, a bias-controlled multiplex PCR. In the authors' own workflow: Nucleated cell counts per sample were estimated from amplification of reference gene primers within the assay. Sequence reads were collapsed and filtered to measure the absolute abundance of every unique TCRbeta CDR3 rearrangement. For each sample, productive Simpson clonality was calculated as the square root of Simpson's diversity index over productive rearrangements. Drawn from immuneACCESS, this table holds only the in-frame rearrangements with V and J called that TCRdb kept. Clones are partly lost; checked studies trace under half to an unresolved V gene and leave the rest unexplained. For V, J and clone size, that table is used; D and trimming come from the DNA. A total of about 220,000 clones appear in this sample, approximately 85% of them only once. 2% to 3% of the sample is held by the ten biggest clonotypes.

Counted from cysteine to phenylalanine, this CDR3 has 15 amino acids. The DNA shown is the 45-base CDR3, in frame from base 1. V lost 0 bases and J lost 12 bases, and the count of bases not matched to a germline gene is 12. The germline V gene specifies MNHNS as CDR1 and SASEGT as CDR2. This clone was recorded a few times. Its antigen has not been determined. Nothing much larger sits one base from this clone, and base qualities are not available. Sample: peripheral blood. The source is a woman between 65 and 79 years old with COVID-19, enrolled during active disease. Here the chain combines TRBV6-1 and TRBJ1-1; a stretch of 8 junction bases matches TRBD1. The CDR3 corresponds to CASSEARTGRGSTFF. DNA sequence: TGTGCCAGCAGTGAAGCCAGGACAGGGCGGGGGTCGACTTTCTTT.